This T cell receptor beta chain was retrieved from a study of T cell changes during pregnancy in multiple sclerosis. The CDR3 is 15 residues long. Looked up from germline, CDR1 is SGHRS and CDR2 is YFSETQ. The germline V and J ends were trimmed by 3 bases and 4 bases, with 15 bases remaining between them. Data came from immunoSEQ multiplex PCR; TCRdb stores just in-frame clones and leaves some out. Of some 40,000 clones in the sample, around 93% were seen once. The chain employs TRBV5-1 and TRBJ2-3; maybe TRBD2 (7 bases). Sequencing used CD4+ T cells from peripheral blood mononuclear cells, obtained after pregnancy. This TCR came from a female donor with multiple sclerosis, enrolled in a pregnancy study. CDR3 in amino acids: CASSSSWGGADTQYF. The DNA for the CDR3 is TGCGCCAGCAGCTCGAGCTGGGGGGGCGCAGATACGCAGTATTTT.